The present T cell receptor beta chain was sequenced within a study of identifying expanded T cells in peripheral blood. During the collection period, no donor immune events like infections were recorded. In the case of this clone: The target antigen is unknown.

Only in-frame clones appear in the TCRdb table, and some are missing; sequencing was by immunoSEQ multiplex PCR. The sample includes under 95,000 clones, around nine tenths seen only once; the top ten take around 2.7%. Whole-study findings and limits: Approximately two-week clone count variance significantly increased as total template count grew. Over approximately two and four weeks, about 15 and 19 clones changed, versus more than 1 between replicates.

The germline V and J ends were trimmed by 5 bases and 1 base, with 14 bases remaining between them. Germline CDR1 LNHDA, CDR2 SQIVND (reference sequence). The CDR3 sequence is 15 residues long. The V call is TRBV19, the J call TRBJ2-5; tentatively, D is TRBD1 or TRBD2 (5 bases each). This clonotype was obtained from a person aged 18-70 years in good health. Sequenced: blood. The CDR3 loop is CASSFRYGGQETQYF. Written as DNA, the CDR3 is TGTGCCAGTAGTTTTCGTTATGGGGGCCAAGAGACCCAGTACTTC. The variable domain in full, completed from reference TRBV19 and TRBJ2-5, reads DGGITQSPKYLFRKEGQNVTLSCEQNLNHDAMYWYRQDPGQGLRLIYYSQIVNDFQKGDIAEGYSVSREKKESFPLTVTSAQKNPTAFYLCASSFRYGGQETQYFGPGTRLLVL.